This T cell receptor (beta chain) was obtained from a study of blood T cell repertoires in COVID-19. This table comes from immunoSEQ multiplex PCR, and its TCRdb copy is limited to in-frame clones, with some not included. This table holds some 260,000 clones, roughly 91% found once. This CDR3 is 16 amino acids long. The V gene's germline CDR1 is KGHDR and CDR2 SFDVKD. V trimming: 4 bases; J trimming: 0 bases; junction bases outside the gene matches: 5. This chain links TRBV24-1 with TRBJ2-7; 10 nucleotides line up with TRBD1. This clonotype was sampled from a woman in her 40s who had recovered from COVID-19. Sequencing was done on a sample of peripheral blood. CDR3 sequence reads: CATSDRTGGGSYEQYF. The CDR3 nucleotides read TGTGCCACCAGTGACAGGACAGGGGGTGGCTCCTACGAGCAGTACTTC.